The present T cell receptor (beta chain) was sequenced within a study of cytomegalovirus exposure and HLA in healthy donors. 60 Vbeta and 13 Jbeta primers were used in PCR. Clones were read by immunoSEQ multiplex PCR, and TCRdb kept only the in-frame ones, dropping some. Among 100,000 to 120,000 clones, roughly 80% were seen once, and the ten largest hold under 1.5%. Germline CDR1 is MDHEN and CDR2 is SYDVKM. This CDR3 has 15 amino acids. V was cut by 8 bases and J by 4 bases, with 20 bases left in between. While unrecorded immune exposures were likely, the donors were nominally healthy when sampled. Sequenced sample: PBMCs. This receptor was identified in a woman younger than 45 in good health and CMV-seronegative. The chain couples TRBV28 to TRBJ1-1; D is unclear. The CDR3 is CASRRAEGLVTEAFF. The CDR3, as DNA: TGTGCCAGCCGACGAGCAGAGGGCCTCGTCACTGAAGCTTTCTTT.